This T cell receptor beta chain was identified in a study of cytomegalovirus exposure and HLA in healthy donors. On this clone itself: What it recognizes is unknown.

This PCR relied on a set of 60 Vbeta primers and 13 Jbeta primers. Assay: immunoSEQ multiplex PCR; the TCRdb copy retains only in-frame clones and omits some. The table lists approximately 120,000 clones, approximately 80% of them singletons, with approximately 2.5% in the top ten. Findings and caveats of the study: The authors later found TCR association rates varying by HLA locus, with DRB1 most and HLA-C fewest.

The ends were cut back, 8 bases at V and 4 bases at J, with 11 bases in the middle. Germline CDR1 and CDR2: SGHVS and FNYEAQ. The CDR3 loop spans 12 amino acids. The sequence derives from a female donor in good health and CMV-seronegative. Sequenced sample: PBMCs. This chain uses TRBV7-6 with TRBJ1-2; D might be TRBD1 (5 bases). The CDR3 reads CASSAGPYGYTF. Here the CDR3 DNA reads TGTGCCAGCTCGGCAGGGCCCTATGGCTACACCTTC.